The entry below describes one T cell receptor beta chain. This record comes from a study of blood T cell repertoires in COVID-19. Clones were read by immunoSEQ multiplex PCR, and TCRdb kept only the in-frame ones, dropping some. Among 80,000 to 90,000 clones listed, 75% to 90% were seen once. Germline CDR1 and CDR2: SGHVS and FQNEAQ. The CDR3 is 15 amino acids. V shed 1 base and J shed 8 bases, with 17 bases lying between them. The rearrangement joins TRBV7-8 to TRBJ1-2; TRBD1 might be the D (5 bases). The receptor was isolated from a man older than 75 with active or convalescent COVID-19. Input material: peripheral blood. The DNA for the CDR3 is TGTGCCAGCAGCTTAGGGAGGGGAGGGGTGGAAGGCTACACCTTC. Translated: CASSLGRGGVEGYTF.